The present TCR beta chain was sequenced within a study of blood T cells in healthy people across ages. Per germline, CDR1 SQVTM and CDR2 ANQGSEA. V lost 5 bases to trimming and J lost 0 bases, with 9 bases between them. The CDR3 spans 13 residues. The authors ran a second PCR of 7 to 11 cycles using a sample-barcoded 5' primer and a J-beta primer mix. TCRdb re-derived calls from the 5' RACE reads in MiXCR, one entry per CDR3 protein. The sample contains 1.2 million to 1.5 million distinct CDR3 sequences, around 42% of which appear only once. The chain links TRBV29-1 to TRBJ2-3; D may be TRBD2 (6 bases). The sequence was collected from a woman aged 18-35 years in good health. Sequenced: blood. Written as DNA, the CDR3 is TGCAGCGTTCCAGCGGGCAGCACAGATACGCAGTATTTT. Translating gives CSVPAGSTDTQYF.